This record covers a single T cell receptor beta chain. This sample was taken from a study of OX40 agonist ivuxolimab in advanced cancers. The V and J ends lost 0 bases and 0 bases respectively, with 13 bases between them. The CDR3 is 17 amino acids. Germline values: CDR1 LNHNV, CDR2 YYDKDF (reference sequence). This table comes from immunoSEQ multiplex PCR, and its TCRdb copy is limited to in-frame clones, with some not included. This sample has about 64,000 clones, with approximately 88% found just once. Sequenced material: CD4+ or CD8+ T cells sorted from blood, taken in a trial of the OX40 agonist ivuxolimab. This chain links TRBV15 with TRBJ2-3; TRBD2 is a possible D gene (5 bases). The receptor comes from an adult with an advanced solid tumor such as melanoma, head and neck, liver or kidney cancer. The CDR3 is CATSREGDITSTDTQYF. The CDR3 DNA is TGTGCCACCAGCAGAGAGGGAGATATAACTAGCACAGATACGCAGTATTTT.